A single sample is the source of the 21 T cell receptor beta chains below, sequenced in a study of blood T cell repertoires in COVID-19. The protocol was immunoSEQ multiplex PCR, while the TCRdb copy is restricted to in-frame clones and leaves out a portion. The sample contains tens of thousands of clones, over 85% of which appear only once. Input material: peripheral blood. The receptors stem from an older man with active or convalescent COVID-19.

Only one count was recorded for this clone. V gene TRBV28 combines with J gene TRBJ2-7; 10 bases are a match to TRBD1. J lost 5 bases, V lost 5 bases, and 9 bases had no gene match. The CDR3 spans 15 residues. Germline loops: CDR1 MDHEN, CDR2 SYDVKM. The CDR3 spells CASSAIGQGDHEQYF. The CDR3 DNA reads as TGTGCCAGCAGTGCCATTGGACAGGGGGATCACGAGCAGTACTTC.

V gene TRBV4-1 combines with J gene TRBJ2-3; TRBD2 matches at 9 bases. Looked up from germline, CDR1 is MGHRA and CDR2 is YSYEKL. V gave up 2 bases and J gave up 0 bases; unmatched junction bases: 9. The CDR3 is made up of 18 amino acids. The CDR3 region is CASSQSYSGRSSTDTQYF. DNA for the CDR3: TGCGCCAGCAGCCAATCATATAGCGGGAGATCGAGCACAGATACGCAGTATTTT.

The chain employs TRBV23-1 and TRBJ2-1; TRBD2 aligns across 12 bases. TRBV23-1 is an ORF for which the function is uncertain. CDR3 length: 19 amino acids. V shed 2 bases, J shed 7 bases, and the junction held 15 bases outside the gene matches. The chain's CDR3 is CASSQTSSGGASTPNEQFF. CDR3 nucleotides: TGCGCCAGCAGTCAAACATCTAGCGGGGGGGCCTCAACACCTAATGAGCAGTTCTTC.

V gene TRBV30 combines with J gene TRBJ2-7; TRBD1 matches 7 bases. Unmatched junction bases numbered 4, after V lost 2 bases and J lost 6 bases. The germline V gene encodes CDR1 GTSNPN and CDR2 SVGIG (reference sequence). The CDR3 length is 12 residues. The CDR3: CAWSMRQGEQYF. CDR3 coding DNA: TGTGCCTGGAGTATGCGACAGGGCGAGCAGTACTTC.

V usage is TRBV6-6 and J usage is TRBJ2-1; no firm D call. The V gene lost 3 bases and the J gene lost 4 bases, with 7 bases spanning the gap. The germline V gene has CDR1 MNHNY and CDR2 SVGAGI (reference sequence). The CDR3 totals 13 residues. The CDR3 is CASSYSRYNEQFF. In nucleotides, the CDR3 is TGTGCCAGCAGTTATTCGAGGTACAATGAGCAGTTCTTC.

This clone was recorded a few times. The chain links TRBV10-3 to TRBJ1-1; 10 bases agree with TRBD1. CDR1 and CDR2 from the germline V gene are ENHRY and SYGVKD. The CDR3 sequence is 14 residues long. Losses at the gene ends were 10 bases for V and 6 bases for J; bases not matched to a gene: 11. CDR3 nucleotide sequence: TGTGCCACCTCAGGGGACAGGGGCATAGCTGAAGCTTTCTTT. Protein product: CATSGDRGIAEAFF.

V and J are TRBV7-2 and TRBJ2-3; 13 bases are a match to TRBD2. The CDR3 runs to 19 residues. V dropped 4 bases and J dropped 3; count of bases not matched to a gene: 13. CDR1 is SGHTA, CDR2 FQGNSA, per germline. CDR3 in amino acids: CASSSNFPGLAGRTDTQYF. As DNA, the CDR3 is TGTGCCAGCAGCTCGAATTTTCCGGGACTAGCGGGGAGGACAGATACGCAGTATTTT.

The genes are TRBV19 and TRBJ1-6; no clear D gene. Per the germline V gene, CDR1 is LNHDA and CDR2 is SQIVND (reference sequence). This CDR3 region has 16 residues. The V end was cut by 3 bases, the J end by 9 bases, with 18 bases between. In nucleotides, the CDR3 is TGTGCCAGTAGTATTGAGGCCTACGCCGCTTCTTCACCCCTCCACTTT. It specifies CASSIEAYAASSPLHF.

The rearrangement links TRBV5-1 to TRBJ1-2; 8 nucleotides agree with TRBD1. The V segment lost 4 bases and the J segment 5 bases; nucleotides outside the gene matches: 7. The CDR3 is 14 amino acids. Germline V gene sequence: CDR1 SGHRS, CDR2 YFSETQ. CDR3 DNA sequence: TGCGCCAGCAGCCCAGGACAGGGTGAATATGGCTACACCTTC. This gives the protein CASSPGQGEYGYTF.

J is TRBJ1-6 and V is TRBV7-3; possibly TRBD1 for D (5 bases). Germline V gives CDR1 SGHTA, CDR2 FQGTGA. This CDR3 region has 15 residues. The V and J ends lost 1 base and 12 bases respectively, with 16 bases between them. The CDR3 loop reads CASSLSGGSGGPLHF. As DNA, the CDR3 is TGTGCCAGCAGCTTAAGCGGGGGGTCAGGCGGACCCCTCCACTTT. The full variable domain, rest sourced from reference TRBV7-3 and TRBJ1-6, is GAGVSQTPSNKVTEKGKYVELRCDPISGHTALYWYRQSLGQGPEFLIYFQGTGAADDSGLPNDRFFAVRPEGSVSTLKIQRTERGDSAVYLCASSLSGGSGGPLHFGNGTRLTVT.

This clone was recorded a few times. The rearrangement joins TRBV18 to TRBJ1-6; possible D gene TRBD1, 6 bases. The ends were cut back, 3 bases at V and 7 bases at J, with 10 bases in the middle. The CDR3 consists of 14 residues. CDR1 KGHSH and CDR2 LQKENI come from the germline V gene. The DNA for the CDR3 is TGTGCCAGCTCACCCTCAGGGGCAAATTCACCCCTCCACTTT. This translates into CASSPSGANSPLHF.

The chain recombines TRBV24-1 with TRBJ1-1; no clear D gene. Germline V CDR1 and CDR2: KGHDR, SFDVKD. This CDR3 is 11 amino acids long. V was trimmed by 10 bases and J by 5 bases, leaving 10 bases between them. The CDR3 sequence: CATGSGTEAFF. DNA for the CDR3: TGTGCCACGGGGTCGGGGACTGAAGCTTTCTTT.

The genes are TRBV5-1 and TRBJ1-5, with D perhaps matching TRBD1 (5 bases). CDR3 length: 16 amino acids. Germline loops: CDR1 SGHRS, CDR2 YFSETQ. Between the trimmed V and J ends, which lost 4 bases and 2 bases, there was a span of 16 bases. CDR3 sequence (DNA): TGCGCCAGCAGCCCGGGGGTAGGGGCGGGCAATCAGCCCCAGCATTTT. It encodes CASSPGVGAGNQPQHF.

The CDR3 loop is CASNQGEAAYEQYF. The CDR3 DNA reads TGTGCCAGTAACCAAGGGGAGGCGGCCTACGAGCAGTACTTC. V is TRBV28 and J is TRBJ2-7; a weak D match, TRBD2 (6 bases). CDR1 and CDR2 from the germline V gene are MDHEN and SYDVKM. The V end lost 9 bases, the J end lost 2 bases, and 17 bases lay between the germline ends. The CDR3 has 14 residues.

The chain couples TRBV21-1 to TRBJ1-5; no DNA check was done on the table's D call, TRBD1. TRBV21-1 is a listed pseudogene. The CDR3 extends over 14 amino acids. The CDR3 sequence is CASSRLWTNQPQHF. CDR3 nucleotides: TGTGCCAGCAGCAGATTGTGGACAAATCAGCCCCAGCATTTT.

The chain is built from TRBV11-3 and TRBJ2-3, with D unresolved. Germline V gives CDR1 SGHNT, CDR2 YENEEA. V was clipped by 2 bases and J by 4 bases, with 4 bases between them. The CDR3 totals 12 residues. The CDR3 loop reads CASSLRADTQYF. The CDR3 nucleotides read TGTGCCAGCAGCTTACGGGCAGATACGCAGTATTTT.

The chain uses TRBV4-2 and TRBJ1-4; D may be TRBD1 (6 bases). This CDR3 comprises 15 residues. Germline CDR1 and CDR2: LGHNA and YNFKEQ. Trimming left V 0 bases short and J 6 bases short, with 11 bases between. CDR3 in amino acids: CASSQDRGLDEKLFF. DNA for the CDR3: TGTGCCAGCAGCCAAGACAGGGGTCTGGATGAAAAACTGTTTTTT.

V gene TRBV28 combines with J gene TRBJ2-3, with 7 bases lining up with TRBD2. This CDR3 contains 16 residues. Germline V CDR1 and CDR2: MDHEN, SYDVKM. V lost 4 bases, J lost 4 bases, and 11 bases stayed unmatched. CDR3 in DNA: TGTGCCAGCAGTTCAAGTTCGGGGGGAGGCCCAGATACGCAGTATTTT. It encodes CASSSSSGGGPDTQYF.

The V call is TRBV5-6, the J call TRBJ1-1; D is perhaps TRBD1 (6 bases). Trimming took 0 bases from V and 1 from J, leaving 7 bases between them. The CDR3 covers 14 residues. CDR1 SGHDT and CDR2 YYEEEE come from the germline V gene. The CDR3 here is CASSLVRGNTEAFF. Here the CDR3 DNA reads TGTGCCAGCAGCTTGGTCAGGGGGAACACTGAAGCTTTCTTT.

The chain has TRBV3-1 (or the pseudogene TRBV3-2) and TRBJ1-5, with 8 nucleotides matching TRBD1. V lost 4 bases to trimming and J lost 5 bases; unmatched junction nucleotides: 4. Looked up from germline, CDR1 is LGHDT and CDR2 is YNNKEL (reference sequence). This CDR3 has 14 residues. The CDR3 here is CASSLDRDDQPQHF. The CDR3 region has the DNA TGTGCCAGCAGCCTGGACAGGGACGATCAGCCCCAGCATTTT.

J is TRBJ2-7 and V is TRBV7-2; 12 bases fit TRBD2. Germline V gives CDR1 SGHTA, CDR2 FQGNSA. The CDR3 is made up of 18 amino acids. The junction had 12 bases not matched to a gene; V was cut back by 5 bases and J by 1 base. The CDR3 region has the DNA TGTGCCAGCAGCGAGGGGACTAGCGGGTTTTATCTATCCTACGAGCAGTACTTC. This sequence encodes CASSEGTSGFYLSYEQYF. Looking up the rest from reference TRBV7-2 and TRBJ2-7 gives the full variable domain: GAGVSQSPSNKVTEKGKDVELRCDPISGHTALYWYRQSLGQGLEFLIYFQGNSAPDKSGLPSDRFSAERTGGSVSTLTIQRTQQEDSAVYLCASSEGTSGFYLSYEQYFGPGTRLTVT.